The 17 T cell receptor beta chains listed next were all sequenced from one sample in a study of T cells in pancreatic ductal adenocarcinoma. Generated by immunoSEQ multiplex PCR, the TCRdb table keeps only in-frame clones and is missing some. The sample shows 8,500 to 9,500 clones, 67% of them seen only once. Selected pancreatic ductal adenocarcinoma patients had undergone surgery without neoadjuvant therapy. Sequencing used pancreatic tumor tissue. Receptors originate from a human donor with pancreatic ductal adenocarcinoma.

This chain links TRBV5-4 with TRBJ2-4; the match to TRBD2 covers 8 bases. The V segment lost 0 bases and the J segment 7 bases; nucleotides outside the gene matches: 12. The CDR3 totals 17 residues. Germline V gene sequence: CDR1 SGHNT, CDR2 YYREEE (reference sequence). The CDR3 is CASSLAGGAGAGNIQYF. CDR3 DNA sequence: TGTGCCAGCAGCTTGGCCGGAGGAGCGGGAGCGGGGAACATTCAGTACTTC. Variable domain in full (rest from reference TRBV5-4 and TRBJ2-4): ETGVTQSPTHLIKTRGQQVTLRCSSQSGHNTVSWYQQALGQGPQFIFQYYREEENGRGNFPPRFSGLQFPNYSSELNVNALELDDSALYLCASSLAGGAGAGNIQYFGAGTRLSVL.

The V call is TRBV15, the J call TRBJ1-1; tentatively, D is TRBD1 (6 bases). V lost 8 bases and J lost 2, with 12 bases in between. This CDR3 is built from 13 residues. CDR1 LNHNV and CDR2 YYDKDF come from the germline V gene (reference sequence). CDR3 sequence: CATGGHTNTEAFF. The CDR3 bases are TGTGCCACCGGGGGCCACACAAACACTGAAGCTTTCTTT. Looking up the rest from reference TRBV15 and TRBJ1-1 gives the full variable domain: DAMVIQNPRYQVTQFGKPVTLSCSQTLNHNVMYWYQQKSSQAPKLLFHYYDKDFNNEADTPDNFQSRRPNTSFCFLDIRSPGLGDTAMYLCATGGHTNTEAFFGQGTRLTVV.

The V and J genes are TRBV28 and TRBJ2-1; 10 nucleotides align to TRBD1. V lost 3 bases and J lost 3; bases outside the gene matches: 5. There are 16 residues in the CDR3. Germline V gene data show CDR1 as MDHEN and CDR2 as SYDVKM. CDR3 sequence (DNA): TGTGCCAGCAGTTTCCGCGGACAGGGGGACTACAATGAGCAGTTCTTC. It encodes CASSFRGQGDYNEQFF.

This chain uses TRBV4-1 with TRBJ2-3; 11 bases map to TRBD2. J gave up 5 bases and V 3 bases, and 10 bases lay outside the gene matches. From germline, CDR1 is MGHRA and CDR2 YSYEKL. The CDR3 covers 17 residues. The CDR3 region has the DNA TGCGCCAGCAGCCAGCCCCACCTAGCGGGAGGTAAAGATACGCAGTATTTT. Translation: CASSQPHLAGGKDTQYF.

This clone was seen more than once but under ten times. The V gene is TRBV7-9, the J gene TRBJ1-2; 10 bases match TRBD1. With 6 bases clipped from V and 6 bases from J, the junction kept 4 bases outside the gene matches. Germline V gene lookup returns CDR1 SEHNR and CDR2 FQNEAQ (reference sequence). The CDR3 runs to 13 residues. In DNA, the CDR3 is TGTGCCAGCAGGCCAGGGACAGGGGATGGCTACACCTTC. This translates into CASRPGTGDGYTF.

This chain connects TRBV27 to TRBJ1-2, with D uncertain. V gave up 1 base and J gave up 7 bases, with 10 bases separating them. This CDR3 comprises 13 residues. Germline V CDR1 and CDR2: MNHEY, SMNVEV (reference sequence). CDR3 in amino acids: CASSLWGSVGYTF. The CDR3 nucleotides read TGTGCCAGCAGTTTATGGGGTTCTGTTGGCTACACCTTC.

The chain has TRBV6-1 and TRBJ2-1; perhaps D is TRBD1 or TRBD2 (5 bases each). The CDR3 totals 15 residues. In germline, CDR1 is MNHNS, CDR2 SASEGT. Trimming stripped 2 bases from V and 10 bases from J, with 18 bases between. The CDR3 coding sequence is TGTGCCAGCAGTGAAAGGGGACGGGGAGTAGGGGAGCAGTTCTTC. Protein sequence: CASSERGRGVGEQFF.

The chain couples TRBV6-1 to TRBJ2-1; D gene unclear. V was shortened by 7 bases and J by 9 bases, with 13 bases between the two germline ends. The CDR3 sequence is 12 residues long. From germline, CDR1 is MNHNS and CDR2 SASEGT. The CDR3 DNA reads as TGTGCCAGCAACACGCACCGGGCTGAGCAGTTCTTC. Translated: CASNTHRAEQFF.

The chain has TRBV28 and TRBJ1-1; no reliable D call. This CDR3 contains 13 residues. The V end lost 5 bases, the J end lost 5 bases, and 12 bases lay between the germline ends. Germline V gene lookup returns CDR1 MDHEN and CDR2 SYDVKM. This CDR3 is CASSISPLTEAFF. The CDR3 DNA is TGTGCCAGCAGTATCTCTCCGCTGACTGAAGCTTTCTTT.

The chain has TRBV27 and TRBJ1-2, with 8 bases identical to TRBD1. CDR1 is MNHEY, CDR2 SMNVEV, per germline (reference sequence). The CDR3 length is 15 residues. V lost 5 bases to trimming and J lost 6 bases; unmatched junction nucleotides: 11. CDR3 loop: CASSPWTGKGNGYTF. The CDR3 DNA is TGTGCCAGCAGTCCCTGGACAGGGAAGGGGAATGGCTACACCTTC.

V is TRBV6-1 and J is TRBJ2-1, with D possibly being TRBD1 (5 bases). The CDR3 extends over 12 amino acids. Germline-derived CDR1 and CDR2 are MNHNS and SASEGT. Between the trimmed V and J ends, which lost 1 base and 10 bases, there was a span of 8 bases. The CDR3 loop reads CASSEVWGEQFF. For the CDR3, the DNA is TGTGCCAGCAGTGAAGTATGGGGCGAGCAGTTCTTC.

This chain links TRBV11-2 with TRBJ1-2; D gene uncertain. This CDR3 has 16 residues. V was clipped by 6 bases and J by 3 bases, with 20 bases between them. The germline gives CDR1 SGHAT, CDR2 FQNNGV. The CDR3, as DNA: TGTGCCAGCAGTCTGGGTTCGTTTCGACCGGACTATGGCTACACCTTC. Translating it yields CASSLGSFRPDYGYTF.

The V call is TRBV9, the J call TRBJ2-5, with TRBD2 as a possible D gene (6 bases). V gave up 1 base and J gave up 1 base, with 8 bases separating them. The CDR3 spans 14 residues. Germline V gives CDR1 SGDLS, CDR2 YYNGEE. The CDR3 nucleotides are TGTGCCAGCAGCGTATACGGGGGCCAAGAGACCCAGTACTTC. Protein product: CASSVYGGQETQYF.

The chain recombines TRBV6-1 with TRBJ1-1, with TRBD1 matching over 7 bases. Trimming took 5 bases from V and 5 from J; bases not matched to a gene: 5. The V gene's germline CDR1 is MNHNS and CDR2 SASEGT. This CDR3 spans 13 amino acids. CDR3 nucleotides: TGTGCCAGCAGTCCGACAGGGTTGACTGAAGCTTTCTTT. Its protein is CASSPTGLTEAFF.

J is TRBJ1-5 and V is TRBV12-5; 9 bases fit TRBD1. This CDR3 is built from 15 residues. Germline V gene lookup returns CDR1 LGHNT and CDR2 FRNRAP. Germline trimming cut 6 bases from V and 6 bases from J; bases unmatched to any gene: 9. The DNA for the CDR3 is TGTGCTAGTGGGCTGACAGGGGGTAAGGGTCAGCCCCAGCATTTT. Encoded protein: CASGLTGGKGQPQHF.

Here the CDR3 reads CASSTGQGAAGYTF. The DNA of the CDR3 is TGTGCCAGCAGCACGGGACAGGGGGCCGCTGGCTACACCTTC. The chain links TRBV5-4 to TRBJ1-2; 12 bases agree with TRBD1. This CDR3 has 14 residues. The germline V gene has CDR1 SGHNT and CDR2 YYREEE (reference sequence). The V gene end was trimmed by 4 bases and the J gene end by 7 bases; junction bases not matched to a gene: 5.

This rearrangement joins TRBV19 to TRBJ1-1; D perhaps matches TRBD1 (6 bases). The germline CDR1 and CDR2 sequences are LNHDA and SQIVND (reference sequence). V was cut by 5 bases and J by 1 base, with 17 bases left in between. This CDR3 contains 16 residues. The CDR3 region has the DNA TGTGCCAGTAGTCCCCAGGGACATCTCACGAACACTGAAGCTTTCTTT. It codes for CASSPQGHLTNTEAFF.